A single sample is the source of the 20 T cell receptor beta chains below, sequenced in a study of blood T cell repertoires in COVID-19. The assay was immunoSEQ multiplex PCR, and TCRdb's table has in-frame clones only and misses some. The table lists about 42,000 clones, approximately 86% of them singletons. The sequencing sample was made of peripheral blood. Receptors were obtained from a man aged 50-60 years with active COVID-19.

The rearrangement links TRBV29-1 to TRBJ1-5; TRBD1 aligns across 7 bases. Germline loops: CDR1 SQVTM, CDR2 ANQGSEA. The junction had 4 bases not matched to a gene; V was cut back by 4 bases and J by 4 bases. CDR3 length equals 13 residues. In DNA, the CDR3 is TGCAGCGTTGGACAGGGAATAAATCAGCCCCAGCATTTT. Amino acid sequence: CSVGQGINQPQHF.

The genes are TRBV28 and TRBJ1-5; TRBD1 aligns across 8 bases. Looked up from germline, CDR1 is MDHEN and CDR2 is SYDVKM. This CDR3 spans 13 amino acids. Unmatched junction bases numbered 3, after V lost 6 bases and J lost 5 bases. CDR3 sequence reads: CASSRTGHQPQHF. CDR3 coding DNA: TGTGCCAGCAGCCGGACAGGGCATCAGCCCCAGCATTTT.

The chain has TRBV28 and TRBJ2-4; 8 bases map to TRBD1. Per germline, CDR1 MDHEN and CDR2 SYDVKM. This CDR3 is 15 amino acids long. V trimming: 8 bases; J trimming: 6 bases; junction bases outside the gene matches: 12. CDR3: CASRSGTGGRNIQYF. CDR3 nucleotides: TGTGCCAGCCGGTCCGGGACAGGAGGTAGAAACATTCAGTACTTC.

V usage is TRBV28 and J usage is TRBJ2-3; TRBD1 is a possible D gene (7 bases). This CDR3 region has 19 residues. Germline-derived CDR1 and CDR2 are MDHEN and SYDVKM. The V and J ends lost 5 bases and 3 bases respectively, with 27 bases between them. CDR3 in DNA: TGTGCCAGCAGTCCCCTAGGGGGCGGGAAGAGTGCCCTAACAGATACGCAGTATTTT. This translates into CASSPLGGGKSALTDTQYF.

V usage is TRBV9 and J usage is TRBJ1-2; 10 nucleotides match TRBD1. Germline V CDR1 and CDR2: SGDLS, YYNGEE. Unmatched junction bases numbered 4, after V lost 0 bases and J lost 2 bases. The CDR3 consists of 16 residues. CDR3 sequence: CASSVGGTGDNYGYTF. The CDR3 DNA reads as TGTGCCAGCAGCGTAGGAGGGACAGGGGACAACTATGGCTACACCTTC.

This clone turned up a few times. In DNA form, the CDR3 reads TGTGCCAGCAGTTTTTTTACCGGCTCCTACGAGCAGTACTTC. This translates into CASSFFTGSYEQYF. The chain is built from TRBV28 and TRBJ2-7; D is ambiguous. V dropped 3 bases and J dropped 0 bases, with 9 bases sitting between them. CDR1 and CDR2 from the germline V gene are MDHEN and SYDVKM. The CDR3 sequence is 14 residues long.

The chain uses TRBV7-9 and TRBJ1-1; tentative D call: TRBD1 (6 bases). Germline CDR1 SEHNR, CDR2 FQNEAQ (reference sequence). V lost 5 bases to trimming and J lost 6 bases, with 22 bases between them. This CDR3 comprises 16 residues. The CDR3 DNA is TGTGCCAGCAGCATGGATAGCTCAGGGGCAGGGGCTGAAGCTTTCTTT. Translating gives CASSMDSSGAGAEAFF.

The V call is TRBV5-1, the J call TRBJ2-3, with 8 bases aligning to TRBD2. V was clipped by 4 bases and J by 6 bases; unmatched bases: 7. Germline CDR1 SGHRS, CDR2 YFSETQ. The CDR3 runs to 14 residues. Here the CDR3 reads CASSPSGQGDTQYF. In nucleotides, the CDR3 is TGCGCCAGCAGCCCTAGCGGGCAGGGCGATACGCAGTATTTT.

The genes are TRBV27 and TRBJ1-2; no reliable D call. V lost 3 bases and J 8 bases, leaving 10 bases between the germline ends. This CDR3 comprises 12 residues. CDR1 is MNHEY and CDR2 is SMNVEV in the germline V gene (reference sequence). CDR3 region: CASSFTGYGYTF. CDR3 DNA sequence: TGTGCCAGCAGTTTCACGGGGTACGGCTACACCTTC.

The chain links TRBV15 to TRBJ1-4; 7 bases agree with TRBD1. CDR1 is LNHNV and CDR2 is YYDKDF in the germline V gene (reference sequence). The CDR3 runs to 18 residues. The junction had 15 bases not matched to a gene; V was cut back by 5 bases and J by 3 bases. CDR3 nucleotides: TGTGCCACCAGCTCTCGGTGGGGGCCGGGACAGTCTAATGAAAAACTGTTTTTT. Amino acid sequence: CATSSRWGPGQSNEKLFF.

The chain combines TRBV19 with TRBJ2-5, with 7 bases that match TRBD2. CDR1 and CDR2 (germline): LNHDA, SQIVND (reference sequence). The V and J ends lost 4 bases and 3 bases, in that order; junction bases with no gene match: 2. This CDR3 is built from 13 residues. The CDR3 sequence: CASSTTSEETQYF. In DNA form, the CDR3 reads TGTGCCAGTAGTACAACTAGCGAAGAGACCCAGTACTTC.

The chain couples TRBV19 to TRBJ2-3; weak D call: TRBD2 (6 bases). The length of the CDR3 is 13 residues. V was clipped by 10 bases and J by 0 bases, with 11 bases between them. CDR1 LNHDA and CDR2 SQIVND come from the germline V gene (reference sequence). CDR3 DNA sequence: TGTGCCACTGCGGGATCAAGCACAGATACGCAGTATTTT. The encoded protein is CATAGSSTDTQYF.

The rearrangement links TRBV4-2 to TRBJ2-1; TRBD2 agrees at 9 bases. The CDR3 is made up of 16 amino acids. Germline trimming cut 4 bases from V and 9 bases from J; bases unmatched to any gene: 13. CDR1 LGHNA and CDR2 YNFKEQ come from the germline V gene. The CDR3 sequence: CASSPFGAGGLSEQFF. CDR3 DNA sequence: TGTGCCAGCAGCCCTTTTGGGGCGGGGGGGCTTTCTGAGCAGTTCTTC.

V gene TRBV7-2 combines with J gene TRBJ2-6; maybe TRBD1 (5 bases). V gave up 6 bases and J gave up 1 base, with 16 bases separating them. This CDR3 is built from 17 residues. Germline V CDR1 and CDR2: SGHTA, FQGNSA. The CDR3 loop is CASRPDQTGSGANVLTF. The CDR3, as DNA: TGTGCCAGCAGACCAGACCAAACAGGTTCTGGGGCCAACGTCCTGACTTTC.

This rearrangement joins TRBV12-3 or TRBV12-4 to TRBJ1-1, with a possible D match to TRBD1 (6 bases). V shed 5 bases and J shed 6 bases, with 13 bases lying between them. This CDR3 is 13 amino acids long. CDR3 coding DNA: TGTGCCAGCAGTATTCTACAGGGAGCTGAAGCTTTCTTT. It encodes CASSILQGAEAFF.

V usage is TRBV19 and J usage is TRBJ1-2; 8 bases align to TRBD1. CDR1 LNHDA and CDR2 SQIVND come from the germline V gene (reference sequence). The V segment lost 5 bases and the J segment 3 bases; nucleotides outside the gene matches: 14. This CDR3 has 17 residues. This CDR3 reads CASSQRGQAARDYGYTF. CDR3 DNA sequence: TGTGCCAGTAGTCAAAGGGGACAGGCCGCACGCGACTATGGCTACACCTTC.

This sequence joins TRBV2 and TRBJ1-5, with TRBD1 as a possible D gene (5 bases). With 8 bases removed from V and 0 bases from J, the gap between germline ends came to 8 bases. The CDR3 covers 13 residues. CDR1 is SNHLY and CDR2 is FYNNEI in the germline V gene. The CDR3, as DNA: TGTGCCAGCCGCAGGGATAGCAATCAGCCCCAGCATTTT. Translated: CASRRDSNQPQHF. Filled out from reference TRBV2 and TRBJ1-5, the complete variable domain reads EPEVTQTPSHQVTQMGQEVILRCVPISNHLYFYWYRQILGQKVEFLVSFYNNEISEKSEIFDDQFSVERPDGSNFTLKIRSTKLEDSAMYFCASRRDSNQPQHFGDGTRLSIL.

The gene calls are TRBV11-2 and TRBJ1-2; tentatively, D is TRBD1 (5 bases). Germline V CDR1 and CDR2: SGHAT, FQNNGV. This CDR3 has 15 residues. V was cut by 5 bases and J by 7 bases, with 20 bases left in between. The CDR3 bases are TGTGCCAGCAGCGATACTCCCCCTCCCGGGGGTGGCTACACCTTC. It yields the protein CASSDTPPPGGGYTF.

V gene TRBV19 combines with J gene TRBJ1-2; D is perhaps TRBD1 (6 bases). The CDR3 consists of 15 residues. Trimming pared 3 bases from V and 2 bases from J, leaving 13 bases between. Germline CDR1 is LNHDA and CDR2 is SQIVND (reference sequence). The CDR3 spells CASSMPGVDNYGYTF. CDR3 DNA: TGTGCCAGTAGTATGCCAGGGGTCGACAACTATGGCTACACCTTC. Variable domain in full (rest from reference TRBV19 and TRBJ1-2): DGGITQSPKYLFRKEGQNVTLSCEQNLNHDAMYWYRQDPGQGLRLIYYSQIVNDFQKGDIAEGYSVSREKKESFPLTVTSAQKNPTAFYLCASSMPGVDNYGYTFGSGTRLTVV.

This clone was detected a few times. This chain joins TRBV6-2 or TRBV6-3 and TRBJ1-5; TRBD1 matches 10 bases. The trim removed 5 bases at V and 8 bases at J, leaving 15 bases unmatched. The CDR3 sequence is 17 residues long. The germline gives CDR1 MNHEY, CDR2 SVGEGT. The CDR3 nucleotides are TGTGCCAGCAGTATCGGGACAGGGGAAATAAGGGTTAAGCCCCAGCATTTT. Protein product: CASSIGTGEIRVKPQHF.